This T cell receptor (beta chain) came from a study of T cell responses to AZD1222 COVID-19 vaccine. Study results and limitations: Spike-specific TCR breadth rose after two AZD1222 doses, and depth rose as well.

Using immunoSEQ multiplex PCR, the repertoire was profiled, and TCRdb retains in-frame clones only, with some absent. The profile shows tens of thousands of clones, 65% to 90% of them singletons. Germline V gene data show CDR1 as SGHNT and CDR2 as YYREEE (reference sequence). This CDR3 has 15 amino acids. V shed 0 bases and J 6 bases; nucleotides not matched to a gene: 3. Concerning this clone itself: The antigen is undetermined.

The chain has TRBV5-4 and TRBJ2-1; 10 nucleotides align to TRBD2. The source of this sequence is an adult in good health. Sequencing used peripheral blood, obtained on day 0 of AZD1222 vaccination. The CDR3 reads CASSLESGRGNEQFF. Here the CDR3 DNA reads TGTGCCAGCAGCTTGGAGAGCGGGAGGGGCAATGAGCAGTTCTTC.